Listed below are T cell receptor beta chains from one sample, sequenced in a study of blood T cell repertoires in COVID-19. Profiled with immunoSEQ multiplex PCR; TCRdb holds only in-frame clones, not every one. The sample contains 40,000 or so clones, roughly 80% of which appear only once. The sequencing input was peripheral blood. The receptors originated from a human donor with acute or convalescent COVID-19. The donor label of this sample is uncertain. Both conserved end residues are part of each CDR3. The order of the fields is V gene, clone size, D gene, J gene, CDR3 DNA, CDR3 protein. D genes are given only for firm matches. Clone size is stated in some rows and not others, as once, few, many or a class when expanded.

V: TRBV28; size: .; D: TRBD2; J: TRBJ2-3; DNA: TGTGCCAGCAGTTTAGCGGGACTAGCGGGGGGGCAAGATACGCAGTATTTT; CDR3: CASSLAGLAGGQDTQYF
V: TRBV6-4; size: .; D: TRBD1; J: TRBJ1-6; DNA: TGTGCCAGCAGTGAGGGACAGCCGCTTTCACCCCTCCACTTT; CDR3: CASSEGQPLSPLHF
V: TRBV16; size: .; D: TRBD1; J: TRBJ2-7; DNA: TGTGCCAGCAGCCACTCACAGGGGGCTCTATACGAGCAGTACTTC; CDR3: CASSHSQGALYEQYF
V: TRBV6-6; size: .; D: .; J: TRBJ1-1; DNA: TGTGCCAGCAGTTACTCTCTGACCGCGGGGAACACTGAAGCTTTCTTT; CDR3: CASSYSLTAGNTEAFF
V: TRBV2; size: .; D: TRBD1; J: TRBJ2-2; DNA: TGTGCCAGCAGAAACACGGGACAGGGGGTCGGGGAGCTGTTTTTT; CDR3: CASRNTGQGVGELFF
V: TRBV14; size: .; D: TRBD2; J: TRBJ2-3; DNA: TGTGCCAGCAGCTTACGACCACCGGGACTAGCGGGGGGAAGCACAGATACGCAGTATTTT; CDR3: CASSLRPPGLAGGSTDTQYF
V: TRBV19; size: .; D: .; J: TRBJ1-2; DNA: TGTGCCAGTAGTATAGCAGGGTACGGCTACACCTTC; CDR3: CASSIAGYGYTF
V: TRBV7-8; size: .; D: .; J: TRBJ2-1; DNA: TGTGCCAGCAGCTTGGGACATAACAATGAGCAGTTCTTC; CDR3: CASSLGHNNEQFF
V: TRBV4-3; size: .; D: TRBD1; J: TRBJ1-4; DNA: TGCGCCAGCAGCCAAGGGGGGACAGCTGAAAAACTGTTTTTT; CDR3: CASSQGGTAEKLFF
V: TRBV5-1; size: .; D: .; J: TRBJ2-1; DNA: TGCGCCAGCAGCTTGGAGGCGGGCTTCTCCTACAATGAGCAGTTCTTC; CDR3: CASSLEAGFSYNEQFF
V: TRBV28; size: .; D: TRBD2; J: TRBJ2-1; DNA: TGTGCCAGCAGTCCGGGACTAGCGGGGGGGTTCCCCTACAATGAGCAGTTCTTC; CDR3: CASSPGLAGGFPYNEQFF
V: TRBV4-2; size: .; D: TRBD2; J: TRBJ2-3; DNA: TGTGCCAGCAGCCAAGACGGTAGCGGGGCTAGCACAGATACGCAGTATTTT; CDR3: CASSQDGSGASTDTQYF
V: TRBV15; size: .; D: .; J: TRBJ1-1; DNA: TGTGCCACCAGCCTACCCGGGAGAAACCCTGAAGCTTTCTTT; CDR3: CATSLPGRNPEAFF
V: TRBV4-1; size: .; D: .; J: TRBJ2-7; DNA: TGCGCCAGCAGCCAAGGGGCGGACTACGAGCAGTACTTC; CDR3: CASSQGADYEQYF
V: TRBV5-3; size: few; D: TRBD1; J: TRBJ2-7; DNA: TGTGCCAGAAGCGTGAAGGTTGAGGGGGCCTCCTACGAGCAGTACTTC; CDR3: CARSVKVEGASYEQYF
V: TRBV6-4; size: .; D: .; J: TRBJ1-2; DNA: TGTGCCAGCAGTGGAGGATCCTATGGCTACACCTTC; CDR3: CASSGGSYGYTF
V: TRBV3-1/TRBV3-2; size: .; D: .; J: TRBJ1-2; DNA: TGTGCCAGCAGCCCTCGGGTTAACTATGGCTACACCTTC; CDR3: CASSPRVNYGYTF
V: TRBV28; size: few; D: .; J: TRBJ1-6; DNA: TGTGCCAGCTCCTCAGGGGCGGGTAATTCACCCCTCCACTTT; CDR3: CASSSGAGNSPLHF
V: TRBV19; size: once; D: .; J: TRBJ1-2; DNA: TGTGCCAGTAGTATAGTTAGCGCGTCCGGACGGTTCTTCTATGGCTACACCTTC; CDR3: CASSIVSASGRFFYGYTF
V: TRBV3-1/TRBV3-2; size: .; D: .; J: TRBJ1-6; DNA: TGTGCCAGCAGCCCCATTCAGGGTCTAATTGGGCCCCTCCACTTT; CDR3: CASSPIQGLIGPLHF
V: TRBV6-5; size: .; D: .; J: TRBJ1-4; DNA: TGTGCCAGCAGTTACTCATGGGGCCGCCGAGCGGAAAAACTGTTTTTT; CDR3: CASSYSWGRRAEKLFF
V: TRBV3-1/TRBV3-2; size: .; D: .; J: TRBJ1-1; DNA: TGTGCCAGCAGCCACGACTGGGGTGGACTCACTGAAGCTTTCTTT; CDR3: CASSHDWGGLTEAFF
V: TRBV28; size: .; D: .; J: TRBJ1-3; DNA: TGTGCCAGCAGTGGGGGGATGGGGGGCTCTGGAAACACCATATATTTT; CDR3: CASSGGMGGSGNTIYF
V: TRBV7-8; size: .; D: TRBD2; J: TRBJ2-1; DNA: TGTGCCAGCAGCTCGGGACTAGCGGGGGTATACAATGAGCAGTTCTTC; CDR3: CASSSGLAGVYNEQFF
V: TRBV24-1; size: .; D: TRBD1; J: TRBJ1-5; DNA: TGTGCCACCAGTGACCCGACAGGGTACCGCCATTTT; CDR3: CATSDPTGYRHF
V: TRBV6-1; size: .; D: TRBD2; J: TRBJ2-7; DNA: TGTGCCAGCAGTGAGCACCGAGGGACTAGCGGGATTGGCGAGCAGTACTTC; CDR3: CASSEHRGTSGIGEQYF